At least ten counts were recorded for the clone carrying this TCR beta chain. The target antigen is unknown. The CDR3 sequence is 15 residues long. Trimming removed 4 bases from V and 6 bases from J, with 16 bases in between. Germline loops: CDR1 SNHLY, CDR2 FYNNEI. These data originate in a study of identical twins. Broader study findings: Partial confounding of zero-insertion analyses by invariant MAIT and iNKT cells was possible. Memory repertoires lacked the insertion deficit that abundant cord blood beta clonotypes showed. The study based its conclusions on cross-sectional statistical analysis and did not follow the same donors. The study found excess low generation probability among twin-shared out-of-frame alpha sequences.

TCRdb independently ran MiXCR on the 5' RACE reads; one entry per CDR3 protein. The sample lists 700,000 or so distinct CDR3 sequences; about 9.4% were seen once. This same sample was also taken into another study, of yellow fever vaccine responses in identical twins.

The material sequenced was PBMCs. The receptor's source is a woman between 18 and 29 years old in good health. The chain has TRBV2 and TRBJ2-1; no clear D gene. The CDR3: CASSGLGSGSNEQFF. The CDR3 DNA reads TGTGCCAGCAGTGGATTAGGGTCCGGGTCCAATGAGCAGTTCTTC. Full variable domain (remainder filled in from reference TRBV2 and TRBJ2-1): EPEVTQTPSHQVTQMGQEVILRCVPISNHLYFYWYRQILGQKVEFLVSFYNNEISEKSEIFDDQFSVERPDGSNFTLKIRSTKLEDSAMYFCASSGLGSGSNEQFFGPGTRLTVL.